The rows below give T cell receptor beta chains drawn from one sample of a study of cytomegalovirus exposure and HLA in healthy donors. Clones were sequenced by immunoSEQ multiplex PCR, and TCRdb holds only the in-frame ones, with some missing. This sample carries 110,000 or so clones, 67% of them seen once, and the ten largest clones take roughly 8%. The sequencing input was PBMCs. The receptors stem from a man younger than 35 in good health and CMV-seropositive. CDR3s leave out the opening cysteine and the closing phenylalanine or tryptophan. D genes are given only for firm matches.

>NA|TRBJ1-1|TRBV7-9
ASILGGGRDSTEAF
>NA|TRBJ1-4|TRBV28
ASIPGGGGTNEKLF
>NA|TRBJ2-2|TRBV11-2
ASSLGSASTGELF
>NA|TRBJ2-2|TRBV9
ASSVDTAGELF
>NA|TRBJ1-5|TRBV18
ASSGDDRLNQPQH
>TRBD1|TRBJ2-5|TRBV15
ATSRKGQGARGETQY
>TRBD1|TRBJ1-2|TRBV18
ASSSTGGKGYT
>NA|TRBJ2-1|TRBV2
ASNGRRFGDEQF
>NA|TRBJ1-2|TRBV7-9
ASSLLADGYT
>TRBD1|TRBJ1-1|TRBV28
ASSSVDRGTAF
>NA|TRBJ2-6|TRBV30
AWSVQDRANVLT
>NA|TRBJ2-1|TRBV27
ASSLLDKYNEQF
>TRBD2|TRBJ2-7|TRBV7-2
ASSFGLAGAYEQY
>NA|TRBJ2-2|TRBV27
ASRILAVTNTGELF
>NA|TRBJ2-1|TRBV5-6
ASSLLQRTEQF
>TRBD1|TRBJ2-5|TRBV30
AWGRDRGETQY
>NA|TRBJ2-1|TRBV28
ASSLVHWEQF
>NA|TRBJ2-7|TRBV15
ATSRERGYEQY
>NA|TRBJ1-6|TRBV7-6
ASASSYNSPLH
>NA|TRBJ2-3|TRBV25-1
ASSEYGGTGTDTQY
>NA|TRBJ2-1|TRBV28
ASSLGTGPNNEQF
>TRBD2|TRBJ2-1|TRBV6-4
ASSEASGGGYNEQF